This T cell receptor (beta chain) originates from a study of blood T cell repertoires in COVID-19 (dated by TCRdb to the early 2020s). Some background on the complete study: The collaborator samples originated in the United States, Italy and Spain and spanned the acute and convalescent phases of COVID-19. The samples were drawn from the first 160 participants of the ongoing ImmuneRACE study and from 950 to 1,500 subjects provided by 6 global collaborators. Where HLA class I and class II types were available, the types were taken from metadata supplied by the sample provider, not from assay-based typing. A freely available public database, intended as a resource for researchers studying the immune response to SARS-CoV-2, is where the repertoires were released. The dataset comprised deeply sampled blood TCRbeta repertoires from subjects exposed to, actively infected with, or recovered from COVID-19. The prospective study material was composed of cDNA or gDNA derived from T cells, B-cell-depleted T cells, or PBMCs. The sample metadata nearly always contained a de-identified subject ID, COVID-19 status, age in years and sex.

A note on this clone: Its binding antigen is unknown. No clone much larger than this one lies a single base away; base qualities are absent. This sample also contains other DNA sequences that code for the same CDR3.

Reading the germline V gene gives CDR1 SNHLY and CDR2 FYNNEI. V lost 6 bases and J lost 3 bases, and the count of bases not matched to a germline gene is 7. The CDR3, from cysteine to phenylalanine, totals 15 residues. Of the read, only the CDR3 DNA is kept; its 45 bases are in frame from base 1. Collaborating institutions collected whole blood in K2EDTA tubes following their own protocols. For TCRbeta analysis, collaborators shipped samples in one of three forms: frozen whole blood, isolated PBMCs, or DNA extracted from either of those sample types. TCRbeta CDR3 regions were amplified from genomic DNA by means of the immunoSEQ Assay, a bias-controlled multiplex PCR. In the authors' own workflow: The number of nucleated cells in each sample was estimated from the amplification of reference gene primers within the assay. To quantify the absolute abundance of each unique TCRbeta CDR3 rearrangement, sequence reads were collapsed and filtered. For each sample, productive Simpson clonality was calculated as the square root of Simpson's diversity index across productive rearrangements. Imported from immuneACCESS, the table was reduced by TCRdb to in-frame sequences with V and J called. These copies leave out some clones; in studies compared against another copy, an unresolved V gene accounts for under half, and the cause of the remainder is not known. V, J and clone size reflect that table, while D and trimming were determined from the DNA. The sample table shows around 140,000 clones, and about 80% are seen once. The top ten clonotypes cover approximately 16% of the sample.

Summary of the overall study and its limitations: How much clinical and demographic metadata was included differed by source and by participant, and the metadata was provided uncurated.

The chain couples TRBV2 to TRBJ2-7; 11 middle bases align to TRBD2. This sequence was found in a man aged 45-65 years with acute or convalescent COVID-19. The sample consisted of peripheral blood. The CDR3 reads as follows: CASRENSGGDYEQYF. The nucleotide sequence reads as follows: TGTGCCAGCAGGGAAAATAGCGGGGGGGACTACGAGCAGTACTTC.